A selection of T cell receptor beta chains follows, all from one sample in a study of T cell responses to AZD1222 COVID-19 vaccine. Some clones are missing from TCRdb's copy, which holds only in-frame ones; the method was immunoSEQ multiplex PCR. This table has 200,000 to 250,000 clones, roughly 94% appearing once. The starting material was peripheral blood, obtained 28 days after the second dose of the MenACWY control vaccine. These TCRs come from an adult who received the MenACWY meningococcal vaccine as a control. CDR3s include the opening cysteine and the closing phenylalanine or tryptophan. A D gene is named only where the DNA matches it firmly. Size values are once, few and many counts, or a class for expanded clones, and some rows have none.

cdr3_nt cdr3_aa v_call cdr3_length d_call j_call clone_size
TGCAGCGTCCGGGACGTCAATCAGCCCCAGCATTTT CSVRDVNQPQHF TRBV29-1 12 . TRBJ1-5 once
TGTGCCAGCAGTGATGCTCGCGGTGGGAAGGCCTACGAGCAGTACTTC CASSDARGGKAYEQYF TRBV27 16 . TRBJ2-7 .
TGTGCCAGCAGTTACAAGGACATATCCTATGGCTACACCTTC CASSYKDISYGYTF TRBV6-5 14 . TRBJ1-2 .
TGTGCCAGCAGCTTAGGTGGGGTGGGCACTGAAGCTTTCTTT CASSLGGVGTEAFF TRBV7-8 14 . TRBJ1-1 .
TGTGCCAGCAGCTTTGGCGGGACTTCCTACGAGCAGTACTTC CASSFGGTSYEQYF TRBV7-2 14 . TRBJ2-7 .
TGTGCCAGCAGCTTAGGGGGACAGAGATACGAGCAGTACTTC CASSLGGQRYEQYF TRBV13 14 TRBD1 TRBJ2-7 .
TGTGCCAGCAGCTTAGGGGACTACCCCACCAATGAGCAGTTCTTC CASSLGDYPTNEQFF TRBV11-2 15 TRBD2 TRBJ2-1 .
TGTGCCAGCAGCTTAGGGGCCAATCAGCCCCAGCATTTT CASSLGANQPQHF TRBV7-9 13 . TRBJ1-5 .
TGTGCCAGCAGCTTAGGCTACACTGAAGCTTTCTTT CASSLGYTEAFF TRBV7-2 12 . TRBJ1-1 .
TGTGCCAGCAGTTACCTCCGGGACAAAGCTTTCTTT CASSYLRDKAFF TRBV6-2/TRBV6-3 12 . TRBJ1-1 .
TGTGCCTGGAGTCAACGGAGCAGGAATGAGCAGTTCTTC CAWSQRSRNEQFF TRBV30 13 . TRBJ2-1 .
TGCAGCGTTTTGGGGGTGAGTGGCACTGAAGCTTTCTTT CSVLGVSGTEAFF TRBV29-1 13 . TRBJ1-1 .
TGTGCCAGCAGCCATGAATCCGGGACAGCCTCCTACGAGCAGTACTTC CASSHESGTASYEQYF TRBV3-1/TRBV3-2 16 TRBD1 TRBJ2-7 .
TGTGCCAGCAGGACGACTAGCCTTAGCACAGATACGCAGTATTTT CASRTTSLSTDTQYF TRBV6-5 15 TRBD2 TRBJ2-3 .
TGTGCCAGCGCTTCATCCAGGGTCGGGACCCAGACCCAGTACTTC CASASSRVGTQTQYF TRBV28 15 . TRBJ2-5 .
TGTGCCAGCAGCTTCTCAGGCGGGGGGGCCAATGAGCAGTTCTTC CASSFSGGGANEQFF TRBV7-3 15 TRBD2 TRBJ2-1 .
TGTGCCAGCAGTGAAGCGCAGGGAGGCTATGGCTACACCTTC CASSEAQGGYGYTF TRBV6-1 14 . TRBJ1-2 .
TGTGCCAGCTCCTGGACAACTAATGAAAAACTGTTTTTT CASSWTTNEKLFF TRBV7-9 13 . TRBJ1-4 .
TGTGCCAGCAGCGAAGGTGTCCCCGCGACGGATTATAGCAATCAGCCCCAGCATTTT CASSEGVPATDYSNQPQHF TRBV21-1 19 . TRBJ1-5 .
TGTGCCACTGGAGCGGGAGGGTTCGATGAGCAGTTCTTC CATGAGGFDEQFF TRBV7-9 13 TRBD2 TRBJ2-1 few
TGTGCCAGCAGTGACTCGGGGGGGGACTACAATGAGCAGTTCTTC CASSDSGGDYNEQFF TRBV6-4 15 TRBD2 TRBJ2-1 .
TGTGCCAGCAGCTCTCGGGTATCACCAGGCAACGTCCTGACTTTC CASSSRVSPGNVLTF TRBV7-2 15 . TRBJ2-6 .
TGTGCCAGCAGCCAAGAATCCGGGACAGGGGGCTACGAGCAGTACTTC CASSQESGTGGYEQYF TRBV4-2 16 TRBD1 TRBJ2-7 .
TGTGCCAGCAGGGAGGGGGATCAGCCCCAGCATTTT CASREGDQPQHF TRBV12-3/TRBV12-4 12 . TRBJ1-5 once